A single sample gave rise to the 26 T cell receptor beta chains below, sequenced in a study of persistence of HIV-infected CD4 T cells. Stimulation used about 9.5 ug/mL lysate from CMV-infected fibroblasts. Sorted nonresponding memory CD4+ T cells were CD40L-negative, CD69-negative, CD45RO-high. The libraries were made with immunoSEQ version 4 in survey mode. Libraries were prepared by immunoSEQ multiplex PCR; TCRdb keeps only in-frame clonotypes and omits some of them. Counted here are roughly 41,000 clones, 75% to 90% occurring once; the ten biggest clones make up approximately 1.5%. Which antigens these TCRs recognize remains unknown. The material was CD4+ T cells sorted from PBMCs after approximately 18-hour stimulation, obtained from a patient who received antiretroviral therapy. These receptors were taken from an adult man with HIV who was CMV-seropositive.

The chain combines TRBV12-5 with TRBJ2-3; 9 bases are shared with TRBD2. Germline CDR1 reads LGHNT; CDR2 reads FRNRAP. The CDR3 is 15 residues long. V was clipped by 0 bases and J by 7 bases; unmatched bases: 5. In DNA form, the CDR3 reads TGTGCTAGTGGTTTGGTAGCGGGGGGCTCTAATACGCAGTATTTT. Translating it yields CASGLVAGGSNTQYF.

The chain is built from TRBV19 and TRBJ2-3; 9 bases are a match to TRBD2. Looked up from germline, CDR1 is LNHDA and CDR2 is SQIVND (reference sequence). This CDR3 has 15 residues. V trimming: 6 bases; J trimming: 4 bases; junction bases outside the gene matches: 8. CDR3 bases: TGTGCCAGTAGAAGAGGCGGGGGGGCCCCAGATACGCAGTATTTT. Encoded protein: CASRRGGGAPDTQYF.

This chain joins TRBV7-9 and TRBJ1-2; D is undetermined. CDR1 is SEHNR, CDR2 FQNEAQ, per germline (reference sequence). This CDR3 has 14 residues. V lost 1 base and J lost 7, with 13 bases in between. CDR3 sequence: CASSLGQDGGGYTF. CDR3 DNA sequence: TGTGCCAGCAGCTTAGGCCAGGACGGCGGTGGCTACACCTTC.

This chain joins TRBV7-2 and TRBJ2-1; D is undetermined. Germline CDR1 reads SGHTA; CDR2 reads FQGNSA. The CDR3 contains 16 residues. Trimming stripped 5 bases from V and 2 bases from J, with 16 bases between. CDR3 DNA sequence: TGTGCCAGCAGCCCGAGAATGGCCCAGCCCTACAATGAGCAGTTCTTC. Amino acids: CASSPRMAQPYNEQFF.

The V call is TRBV6-5, the J call TRBJ1-1; tentative D call: TRBD1 (5 bases). CDR1 and CDR2 (germline): MNHEY, SVGAGI. Trimming shortened V by 4 bases and J by 8 bases, and 11 bases separated the two germline ends. CDR3 length equals 12 residues. CDR3 loop: CASSSRRGEAFF. The CDR3 region has the DNA TGTGCCAGCAGTTCGCGGCGGGGGGAAGCTTTCTTT.

This clone appeared once. As DNA, the CDR3 is TGTGCCAGCAGAAGACACTACTACGAGCAGTACTTC. This encodes CASRRHYYEQYF. V and J are TRBV6-5 and TRBJ2-7, with D uncertain. Trimming took off 6 bases at V and 3 bases at J, with 9 bases between the two ends. This CDR3 contains 12 residues. Germline V gene sequence: CDR1 MNHEY, CDR2 SVGAGI.

The V call is TRBV7-8, the J call TRBJ1-5; D unresolved. Trimming took 5 bases from V and 7 from J, leaving 9 bases between them. Per the germline V gene, CDR1 is SGHVS and CDR2 is FQNEAQ. CDR3 size: 12 residues. Here the CDR3 DNA reads TGTGCCAGCAGCCGAACGGAGCAGCCCCAGCATTTT. Translated: CASSRTEQPQHF.

This clone has only one observation. The V gene is TRBV5-1, the J gene TRBJ1-2; perhaps TRBD1 as D (6 bases). This CDR3 comprises 14 residues. Germline-derived CDR1 and CDR2 are SGHRS and YFSETQ. The V and J ends lost 0 bases and 4 bases respectively, with 10 bases between them. CDR3 region: CASSLGQGIYGYTF. The CDR3 DNA is TGCGCCAGCAGCTTGGGGCAGGGGATCTATGGCTACACCTTC.

The rearrangement uses TRBV7-9 and TRBJ1-1, with D perhaps TRBD1 (6 bases). V lost 5 bases and J 3 bases, leaving 10 bases between the germline ends. CDR3 length: 13 amino acids. Germline assignment: CDR1 SEHNR and CDR2 FQNEAQ (reference sequence). The CDR3 bases are TGTGCCAGCAGCCCGGGGGCGGACACTGAAGCTTTCTTT. This translates into CASSPGADTEAFF.

The chain is built from TRBV24-1 and TRBJ1-1; possibly TRBD1 for D (5 bases). The CDR3 loop spans 12 amino acids. Trimming stripped 3 bases from V and 7 bases from J, with 8 bases between. From germline, CDR1 is KGHDR and CDR2 SFDVKD. The CDR3 spells CATSDGGVEAFF. In DNA form, the CDR3 reads TGTGCCACCAGTGATGGGGGAGTTGAAGCTTTCTTT.

The V gene is TRBV6-6, the J gene TRBJ2-1; D is uncertain. This CDR3 is built from 12 residues. From germline, CDR1 is MNHNY and CDR2 SVGAGI (reference sequence). The V end lost 1 base, the J end lost 14 bases, and 12 bases lay between the germline ends. The CDR3 loop reads CASSYYGTPEFF. CDR3 coding DNA: TGTGCCAGCAGTTACTATGGCACCCCGGAGTTCTTC.

The chain joins TRBV23-1 to TRBJ1-6; D possibly corresponds to TRBD1 (6 bases). TRBV23-1 is treated as an ORF (open reading frame) with a function not yet certain. Trimming took 6 bases from V and 7 from J, leaving 19 bases between them. The CDR3 runs 16 residues. This CDR3 is CASRVLQGIKNSPLHF. The CDR3 coding sequence is TGCGCCAGCAGGGTTTTACAGGGAATCAAGAATTCACCCCTCCACTTT.

The rearrangement joins TRBV5-6 to TRBJ1-5, with no clear D. The germline V gene encodes CDR1 SGHDT and CDR2 YYEEEE. The V and J ends lost 6 bases and 12 bases respectively, with 19 bases between them. The CDR3 is 13 amino acids. DNA for the CDR3: TGTGCCAGCACCAGTGGCCCGCACGGGGACCAGCATTTT. Translation: CASTSGPHGDQHF.

The chain combines TRBV6-1 with TRBJ2-3; D is possibly TRBD1 (6 bases). Germline V gives CDR1 MNHNS, CDR2 SASEGT. This CDR3 is built from 17 residues. Trimming cost V 2 bases and J 0 bases, with 15 bases left between them. CDR3 DNA sequence: TGTGCCAGCAGTGAAAGGTTTTTGGGGGCTAGCACAGATACGCAGTATTTT. It codes for CASSERFLGASTDTQYF.

The chain joins TRBV19 to TRBJ2-7; TRBD1 matches 9 bases. CDR1 is LNHDA and CDR2 is SQIVND in the germline V gene (reference sequence). This CDR3 region has 15 residues. The ends lost 5 bases at V and 2 bases at J; junction bases unmatched: 7. The CDR3, as DNA: TGTGCCAGTAGTTCCTCCGGGACAGGGCCCTACGAGCAGTACTTC. This sequence encodes CASSSSGTGPYEQYF.

This rearrangement joins TRBV7-6 to TRBJ2-1, with 8 bases matching TRBD1. This CDR3 has 17 amino acids. The ends lost 1 base at V and 1 base at J; junction bases unmatched: 6. Germline CDR1 is SGHVS and CDR2 is FNYEAQ. The CDR3 sequence: CASSLDSGQASYNEQFF. In DNA, the CDR3 is TGTGCCAGCAGCTTAGATTCGGGACAGGCTTCCTACAATGAGCAGTTCTTC.

J is TRBJ1-2 and V is TRBV5-4; TRBD1 agrees at 11 bases. The germline V gene has CDR1 SGHNT and CDR2 YYREEE (reference sequence). The V segment lost 6 bases and the J segment 5 bases; nucleotides outside the gene matches: 3. The CDR3 has 13 residues. CDR3 nucleotide sequence: TGTGCCAGCACGCGGGACAGGGGGTATGGCTACACCTTC. Its translation: CASTRDRGYGYTF. Complete variable domain (other parts from reference TRBV5-4 and TRBJ1-2): ETGVTQSPTHLIKTRGQQVTLRCSSQSGHNTVSWYQQALGQGPQFIFQYYREEENGRGNFPPRFSGLQFPNYSSELNVNALELDDSALYLCASTRDRGYGYTFGSGTRLTVV.

The V gene is TRBV6-5, the J gene TRBJ1-5; D remains unclear. The germline CDR1 and CDR2 sequences are MNHEY and SVGAGI. The length of the CDR3 is 15 residues. Trimming took 9 bases from V and 9 from J, leaving 24 bases between them. Written as DNA, the CDR3 is TGTGCCAGTGTAAGTGTTTCGAGCGGGGAGAGGCCCCAGCATTTT. Translated: CASVSVSSGERPQHF.

The V call is TRBV5-4, the J call TRBJ1-2; D uncertain. There are 15 residues in the CDR3. Looked up from germline, CDR1 is SGHNT and CDR2 is YYREEE (reference sequence). V lost 0 bases, J lost 4 bases, and 13 bases lay in between. CDR3 nucleotides: TGTGCCAGCAGCTTGGGGGCAGCCGCCCGCTATGGCTACACCTTC. Protein product: CASSLGAAARYGYTF.

The sample holds a few counts of this clone. The chain recombines TRBV3-1 (or the pseudogene TRBV3-2) with TRBJ1-1; D uncertain. In germline, CDR1 is LGHDT, CDR2 YNNKEL (reference sequence). The CDR3 has 12 residues. The V and J ends lost 1 base and 8 bases respectively, with 8 bases between them. The CDR3 bases are TGTGCCAGCAGCCAAGGAAGGAGGGAAGCTTTCTTT. It specifies CASSQGRREAFF.

The V call is TRBV5-5, the J call TRBJ2-7; D remains ambiguous. The CDR3 runs to 15 residues. V lost 0 bases and J 3 bases, leaving 13 bases between the germline ends. Germline CDR1 is SGHKS and CDR2 is YYEKEE (reference sequence). The CDR3 bases are TGTGCCAGCAGCTTGGGTGAGTCAAGGGACTACGAGCAGTACTTC. This translates into CASSLGESRDYEQYF.

This chain links TRBV27 with TRBJ1-2; D may be TRBD1 (5 bases). The CDR3 extends over 14 amino acids. Germline CDR1 and CDR2: MNHEY and SMNVEV (reference sequence). Trimming took off 4 bases at V and 3 bases at J, with 12 bases between the two ends. The CDR3 region is CASSSSVGDYGYTF. In DNA, the CDR3 is TGTGCCAGCAGTTCCTCAGTAGGGGACTATGGCTACACCTTC.

CDR3 DNA sequence: TGCGCCAGCAGTGAGTCGAAAAGTTTTGAAAAACTGTTTTTT. Its translation: CASSESKSFEKLFF. The chain employs TRBV10-1 and TRBJ1-4; no reliable D call. CDR1 and CDR2 (germline): WNHNN, SYGVQD (reference sequence). With 0 bases removed from V and 7 bases from J, the gap between germline ends came to 9 bases. This CDR3 contains 14 residues.

J is TRBJ2-3 and V is TRBV4-2; TRBD2 matches at 10 bases. Trimming took 3 bases from V and 5 from J; bases not matched to a gene: 5. The CDR3 is made up of 15 amino acids. Germline CDR1 LGHNA, CDR2 YNFKEQ. CDR3 amino acids: CASSQSPSGGDTQYF. The CDR3 DNA sequence: TGTGCCAGCAGCCAGTCCCCTAGCGGGGGAGATACGCAGTATTTT.

This clone was counted only a few times. The V call is TRBV5-1, the J call TRBJ2-7; D assignment may be TRBD1 or TRBD2 (5 bases each). V was cut by 3 bases and J by 0 bases, with 10 bases left in between. Germline V gives CDR1 SGHRS, CDR2 YFSETQ. This CDR3 is 14 amino acids long. The CDR3 nucleotides are TGCGCCAGCAGCTCCCGGGACGGCTCCTACGAGCAGTACTTC. Residues: CASSSRDGSYEQYF.

The V and J genes are TRBV16 and TRBJ1-6; no clear D. This CDR3 is 18 amino acids long. Between the trimmed V and J ends, which lost 6 bases and 0 bases, there was a span of 18 bases. The germline CDR1 and CDR2 sequences are KGHSY and FQNENV. CDR3 loop: CASSQRARSSSYNSPLHF. CDR3 sequence (DNA): TGTGCCAGCAGTCAAAGGGCCAGGTCGAGCTCCTATAATTCACCCCTCCACTTT.